The rows below give T cell receptor beta chains drawn from one sample of a study of blood T cell repertoires in COVID-19. Sequencing used immunoSEQ multiplex PCR; TCRdb keeps in-frame clones, though not all of them. The table lists about 220,000 clones, 75% to 85% of them singletons. Sequenced: peripheral blood. Source of these receptors: a human donor in a cohort sampled during active COVID-19. The CDR3 runs from the conserved cysteine through the conserved F or W. D genes are given only for firm matches. Some rows have no size entry. The others give once, few or many, or a class for an expanded clone.

CDR3nt	CDR3aa	abundance	d_gene	v_gene	j_gene
TGCGCCAGCAGCTCCCCCGGGGACAGGGGCGCCGGGGAGCTGTTTTTT	CASSSPGDRGAGELFF	.	TRBD1	TRBV5-1	TRBJ2-2
TGTGCCAGCAGCCCTCAGGGGGGAACTAATGAAAAACTGTTTTTT	CASSPQGGTNEKLFF	few	TRBD1	TRBV7-2	TRBJ1-4
TGCGCCAGCAGCCAAGTTGATATGGGGCTAAGCAATCAGCCCCAGCATTTT	CASSQVDMGLSNQPQHF	few	.	TRBV4-1	TRBJ1-5
TGTGCCAGCACCCTGACAGGGAATGTTGAAGCTTTCTTT	CASTLTGNVEAFF	.	TRBD1	TRBV3-1/TRBV3-2	TRBJ1-1
TGTGCCAGCAGCCCCCAGGGGGCTGGAAACACCATATATTTT	CASSPQGAGNTIYF	.	TRBD1	TRBV6-6	TRBJ1-3
TGCGCCAGCAGCTCGTCCAGGGGTGGCGAAAAACTGTTTTTT	CASSSSRGGEKLFF	.	.	TRBV5-1	TRBJ1-4
TGTGCCAGCAGCCCTCAGGGGGCGGCCTACAATGAGCAGTTCTTC	CASSPQGAAYNEQFF	.	TRBD1	TRBV14	TRBJ2-1
TGTGCCAGCAGTTTCGGGACAGGGCGTTGGGAGACCCAGTACTTC	CASSFGTGRWETQYF	.	TRBD1	TRBV27	TRBJ2-5
TGTGCCAGCAGCGTGCAGGGGGCAAGCACAGATACGCAGTATTTT	CASSVQGASTDTQYF	.	TRBD1	TRBV9	TRBJ2-3
TGTGCCAGCATGCCTGGAGGAGGCACTGAAGCTTTCTTT	CASMPGGGTEAFF	few	.	TRBV9	TRBJ1-1
TGTGCCAGCAGTCCCCCAGACTACACAGATACGCAGTATTTT	CASSPPDYTDTQYF	.	.	TRBV6-5	TRBJ2-3
TGTGCCAGCAGTTCAAGGAGCGGGCCAAGCTCCTACGAGCAGTACTTC	CASSSRSGPSSYEQYF	.	.	TRBV6-5	TRBJ2-7
TGCAGCGCCAGGACAGGGGACATGAACACTGAAGCTTTCTTT	CSARTGDMNTEAFF	.	TRBD1	TRBV29-1	TRBJ1-1
TGTGCCAGCAGCCCGACAGGGAGCACCGGGGAGCTGTTTTTT	CASSPTGSTGELFF	.	TRBD1	TRBV7-6	TRBJ2-2
TGTGCCAGCAGCCCGCGGACAAGACAAGAGACCCAGTACTTC	CASSPRTRQETQYF	.	.	TRBV7-9	TRBJ2-5
TGCGCCAGCAGCCATAGCGGGGGGGCTTCCTACGAGCAGTACTTC	CASSHSGGASYEQYF	.	TRBD2	TRBV4-1	TRBJ2-7
TGTGCCAGTCCTAGCGGGAGCGGCCCAGATACGCAGTATTTT	CASPSGSGPDTQYF	.	TRBD2	TRBV28	TRBJ2-3
TGTGCCAGCACCGTAACCGGCGGGAACACTGAAGCTTTCTTT	CASTVTGGNTEAFF	.	.	TRBV11-2	TRBJ1-1
TGTGCCAGTAGTACCAGCGCCACTAATGAAAAACTGTTTTTT	CASSTSATNEKLFF	.	.	TRBV19	TRBJ1-4
TGTGCCAGCAGCTCGAGAACCCGTAGCTATGGCTACACCTTC	CASSSRTRSYGYTF	.	.	TRBV25-1	TRBJ1-2
TGTGCCACCAGCAGAGATCAGGGCTATAGCAATCAGCCCCAGCATTTT	CATSRDQGYSNQPQHF	.	.	TRBV15	TRBJ1-5
TGTGCCACCAGTGCCTCGGTCCCCTATGGCTACACCTTC	CATSASVPYGYTF	.	.	TRBV24-1	TRBJ1-2
TGTGCCAGCAGTGAACTCCAGGGGGGTTCTGAAGCTTTCTTT	CASSELQGGSEAFF	.	TRBD1	TRBV6-1	TRBJ1-1
TGTGCCAGCTCGGACAATCGTGGATATAGAAGCTCCTATAATTCACCCCTCCACTTT	CASSDNRGYRSSYNSPLHF	.	.	TRBV5-4	TRBJ1-6
TGCGCCAGCAGCTTGGTTGCAGGGAGGGGCGAGCAGTACTTC	CASSLVAGRGEQYF	.	TRBD2	TRBV5-1	TRBJ2-7
TGTGCCAGCGGACAGGGATACGAGCAGTACTTC	CASGQGYEQYF	.	TRBD1	TRBV28	TRBJ2-7
TGTGCCAGCAGCCAAGACCCTGCGTTAGCCAAAAACATTCAGTACTTC	CASSQDPALAKNIQYF	.	.	TRBV3-1/TRBV3-2	TRBJ2-4
TGCGCCAGCACCCAACAGGGGGCGCCTGGAAACACCATATATTTT	CASTQQGAPGNTIYF	.	TRBD1	TRBV4-1	TRBJ1-3
TGTGCCAGAACGACAGGGACGAGCACCGGGGAGCTGTTTTTT	CARTTGTSTGELFF	.	TRBD1	TRBV30	TRBJ2-2
TGCGCCAGCAGTTTTCAATTCACCCTCCACTTT	CASSFQFTLHF	few	.	TRBV5-1	TRBJ1-6